These 8 T cell receptor beta chains share one sample of origin, sequenced in a study of a mutant IDH1 vaccine in newly diagnosed glioma. Clones were sequenced by immunoSEQ multiplex PCR, and TCRdb holds only the in-frame ones, with some missing. The sample records 13,000 or so clones, around three quarters being singletons. The time point was: week 47, end of study. Vaccinated patients received 300 ug of mutant IDH1 20-mer peptide per dose, with topical imiquimod. The antigens of these receptors remain unknown. Specimen: PBMCs, collected from a glioma patient whose treatment included an IDH1 peptide vaccine. The source of these receptors is a woman in her forties with glioma.

The chain has TRBV27 and TRBJ1-1; the match to TRBD1 covers 8 bases. V dropped 6 bases and J dropped 4; count of bases not matched to a gene: 4. Germline lookup yields CDR1 MNHEY and CDR2 SMNVEV (reference sequence). This CDR3 is 13 amino acids long. Written as DNA, the CDR3 is TGTGCCAGCAGGACAGGGGCGGCCACTGAAGCTTTCTTT. It yields the protein CASRTGAATEAFF.

The genes are TRBV6-9 and TRBJ2-1; tentatively, D is TRBD2 (6 bases). V dropped 2 bases and J dropped 4 bases, with 12 bases sitting between them. The CDR3 loop spans 15 amino acids. The germline V gene encodes CDR1 MNHGY and CDR2 SVAAGI. The DNA of the CDR3 is TGTGCCAGCAGTTATACTAGCTGGGGGTACAATGAGCAGTTCTTC. This encodes CASSYTSWGYNEQFF.

The chain recombines TRBV6-5 with TRBJ1-5; D may be TRBD1 (6 bases). This CDR3 is 12 amino acids long. CDR1 and CDR2 from the germline V gene are MNHEY and SVGAGI. Trimming removed 10 bases from V and 4 bases from J, with 11 bases in between. CDR3 nucleotides: TGTGCCACCAAAAGGGGGAATCAGCCCCAGCATTTT. It encodes CATKRGNQPQHF.

The rearrangement uses TRBV5-4 and TRBJ1-5; 7 bases align to TRBD1. The CDR3 contains 15 residues. After removal of 0 bases from V and 5 bases from J, the junction contained 5 bases not matched to a gene. CDR1 SGHNT and CDR2 YYREEE come from the germline V gene (reference sequence). CDR3 sequence (DNA): TGTGCCAGCAGCTTGGGGGGGCAGGGGGATCAGCCCCAGCATTTT. Translation: CASSLGGQGDQPQHF.

The chain has TRBV15 and TRBJ2-1; no firm D call. V was pared by 0 bases and J by 4 bases, with 10 bases between. The CDR3 covers 15 residues. Looked up from germline, CDR1 is LNHNV and CDR2 is YYDKDF (reference sequence). CDR3 nucleotide sequence: TGTGCCACCAGCAGAGATCGGGCCGAATACAATGAGCAGTTCTTC. Protein sequence: CATSRDRAEYNEQFF.

The V call is TRBV7-2, the J call TRBJ2-1; TRBD1 aligns across 7 bases. The trim removed 5 bases at V and 7 bases at J, leaving 14 bases unmatched. Germline CDR1 SGHTA, CDR2 FQGNSA. The CDR3 spans 16 residues. CDR3 DNA: TGTGCCAGCAGCAAGAGGGGACAGCAACGCGGTAATGAGCAGTTCTTC. It codes for CASSKRGQQRGNEQFF. Full variable domain (outside the CDR3, taken from reference TRBV7-2 and TRBJ2-1): GAGVSQSPSNKVTEKGKDVELRCDPISGHTALYWYRQSLGQGLEFLIYFQGNSAPDKSGLPSDRFSAERTGGSVSTLTIQRTQQEDSAVYLCASSKRGQQRGNEQFFGPGTRLTVL.

V is TRBV4-2 and J is TRBJ2-2, with D hard to call. Trimming cost V 4 bases and J 3 bases, with 9 bases left between them. In germline, CDR1 is LGHNA, CDR2 YNFKEQ. This CDR3 is built from 14 residues. The CDR3 coding sequence is TGTGCCAGCAGCCTTGGGGATTACACCGGGGAGCTGTTTTTT. Its translation is CASSLGDYTGELFF.

The V gene is TRBV9, the J gene TRBJ2-1, with 7 bases lining up with TRBD2. Germline CDR1 SGDLS, CDR2 YYNGEE. The ends lost 0 bases at V and 9 bases at J; junction bases unmatched: 9. CDR3 length: 15 residues. Here the CDR3 DNA reads TGTGCCAGCAGCGTAGAGGTGGGAGGGCCGAGTGAGCAGTTCTTC. It specifies CASSVEVGGPSEQFF.